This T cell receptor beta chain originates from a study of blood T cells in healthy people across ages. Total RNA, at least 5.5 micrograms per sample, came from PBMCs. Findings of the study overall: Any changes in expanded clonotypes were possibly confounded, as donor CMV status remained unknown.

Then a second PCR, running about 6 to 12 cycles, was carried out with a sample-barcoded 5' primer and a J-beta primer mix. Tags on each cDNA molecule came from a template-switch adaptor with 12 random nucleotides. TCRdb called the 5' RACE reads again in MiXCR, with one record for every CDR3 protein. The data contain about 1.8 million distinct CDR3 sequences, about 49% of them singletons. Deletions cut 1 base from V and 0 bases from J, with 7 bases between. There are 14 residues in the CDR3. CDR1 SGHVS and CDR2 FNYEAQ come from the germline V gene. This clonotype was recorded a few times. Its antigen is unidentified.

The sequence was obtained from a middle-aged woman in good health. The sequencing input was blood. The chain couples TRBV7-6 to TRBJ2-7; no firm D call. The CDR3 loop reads CASSLEMLSYEQYF. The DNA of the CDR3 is TGTGCCAGCAGCTTAGAAATGCTCTCCTACGAGCAGTACTTC.